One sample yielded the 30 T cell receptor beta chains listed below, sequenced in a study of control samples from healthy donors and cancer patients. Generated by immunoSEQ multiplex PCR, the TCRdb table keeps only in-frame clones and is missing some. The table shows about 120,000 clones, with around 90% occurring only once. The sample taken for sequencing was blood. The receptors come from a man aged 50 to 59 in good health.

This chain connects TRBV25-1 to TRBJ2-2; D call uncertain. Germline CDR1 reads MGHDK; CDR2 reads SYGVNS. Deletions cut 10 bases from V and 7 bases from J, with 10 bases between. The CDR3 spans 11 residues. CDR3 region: CATLVGGELFF. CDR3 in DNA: TGTGCCACCCTGGTGGGCGGGGAGCTGTTTTTT.

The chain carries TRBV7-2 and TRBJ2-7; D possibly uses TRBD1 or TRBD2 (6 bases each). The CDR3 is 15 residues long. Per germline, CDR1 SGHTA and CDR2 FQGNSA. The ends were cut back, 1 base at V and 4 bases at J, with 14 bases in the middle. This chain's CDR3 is CASSLEGGPGYEQYF. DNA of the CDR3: TGTGCCAGCAGCTTAGAGGGGGGCCCCGGTTACGAGCAGTACTTC.

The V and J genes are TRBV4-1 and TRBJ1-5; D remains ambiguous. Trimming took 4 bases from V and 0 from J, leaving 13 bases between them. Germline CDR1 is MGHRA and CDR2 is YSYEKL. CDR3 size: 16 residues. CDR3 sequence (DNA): TGCGCCAGCAGCCCCGAGGACGGGTATAGCAATCAGCCCCAGCATTTT. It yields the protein CASSPEDGYSNQPQHF.

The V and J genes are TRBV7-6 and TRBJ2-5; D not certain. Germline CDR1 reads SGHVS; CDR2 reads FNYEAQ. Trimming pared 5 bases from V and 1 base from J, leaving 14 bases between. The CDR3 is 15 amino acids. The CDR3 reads CASSSYTDSQETQYF. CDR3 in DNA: TGTGCCAGCAGCAGCTACACCGACTCCCAAGAGACCCAGTACTTC.

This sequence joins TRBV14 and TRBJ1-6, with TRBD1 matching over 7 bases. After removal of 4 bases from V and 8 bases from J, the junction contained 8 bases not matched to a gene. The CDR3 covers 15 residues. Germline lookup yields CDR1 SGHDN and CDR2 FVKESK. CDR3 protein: CASSRQTGQHSPLHF. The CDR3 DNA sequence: TGTGCCAGCAGCCGCCAGACAGGGCAGCATTCACCCCTCCACTTT.

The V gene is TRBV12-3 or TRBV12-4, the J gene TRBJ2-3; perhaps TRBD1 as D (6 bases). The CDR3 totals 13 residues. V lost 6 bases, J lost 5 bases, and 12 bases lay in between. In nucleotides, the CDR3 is TGTGCCAGCAGCCAAGGGGGAATAGATACGCAGTATTTT. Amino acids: CASSQGGIDTQYF.

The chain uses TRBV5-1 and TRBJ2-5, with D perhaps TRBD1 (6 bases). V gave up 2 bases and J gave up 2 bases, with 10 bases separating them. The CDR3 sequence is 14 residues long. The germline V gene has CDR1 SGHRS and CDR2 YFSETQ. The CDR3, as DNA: TGCGCCAGCAGCTTAGGGACAATTCAAGAGACCCAGTACTTC. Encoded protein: CASSLGTIQETQYF.

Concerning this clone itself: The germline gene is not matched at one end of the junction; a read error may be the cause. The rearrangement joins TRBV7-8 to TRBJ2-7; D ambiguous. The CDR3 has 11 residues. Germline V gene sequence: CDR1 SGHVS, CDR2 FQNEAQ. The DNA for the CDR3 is TGTGCCAGCGGCCAGGTTTACGGGCAGTACTTC. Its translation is CASGQVYGQYF.

CDR3 nucleotides: TGTGCCAGCAGCCTTGGACTTGTCACAGATACGCAGTATTTT. Translated: CASSLGLVTDTQYF. The V call is TRBV5-8, the J call TRBJ2-3; TRBD2 is a possible D gene (5 bases). Germline-derived CDR1 and CDR2 are SGHTS and YDEGEE. The CDR3 is made up of 14 amino acids. Trimming pared 4 bases from V and 2 bases from J, leaving 11 bases between.

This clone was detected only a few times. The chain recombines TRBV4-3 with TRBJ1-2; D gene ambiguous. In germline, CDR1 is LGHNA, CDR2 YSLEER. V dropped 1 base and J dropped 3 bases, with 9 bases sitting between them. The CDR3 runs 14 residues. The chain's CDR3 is CASSQVSADYGYTF. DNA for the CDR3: TGCGCCAGCAGCCAAGTATCCGCGGACTATGGCTACACCTTC.

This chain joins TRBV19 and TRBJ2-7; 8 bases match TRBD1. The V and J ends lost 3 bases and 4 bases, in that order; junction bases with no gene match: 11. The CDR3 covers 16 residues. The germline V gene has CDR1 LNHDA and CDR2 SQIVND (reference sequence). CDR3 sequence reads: CASSMFGQGAVYEQYF. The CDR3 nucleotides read TGTGCCAGTAGTATGTTCGGGCAGGGGGCCGTGTACGAGCAGTACTTC.

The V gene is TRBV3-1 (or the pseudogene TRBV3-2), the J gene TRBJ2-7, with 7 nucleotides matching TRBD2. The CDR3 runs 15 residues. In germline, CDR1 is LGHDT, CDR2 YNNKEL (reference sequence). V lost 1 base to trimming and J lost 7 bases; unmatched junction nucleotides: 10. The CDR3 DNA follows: TGTGCCAGCAGCCAAGGACCCACAGCGGGGAGAGAGCAGTACTTC. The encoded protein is CASSQGPTAGREQYF.

The CDR3 protein is CASSLSGVHGYTF. The DNA of the CDR3 is TGTGCCAGCAGCTTATCCGGGGTTCATGGCTACACCTTC. V and J are TRBV5-5 and TRBJ1-2; D is unclear. V was shortened by 2 bases and J by 6 bases, with 11 bases between the two germline ends. This CDR3 is built from 13 residues. The germline CDR1 and CDR2 sequences are SGHKS and YYEKEE (reference sequence).

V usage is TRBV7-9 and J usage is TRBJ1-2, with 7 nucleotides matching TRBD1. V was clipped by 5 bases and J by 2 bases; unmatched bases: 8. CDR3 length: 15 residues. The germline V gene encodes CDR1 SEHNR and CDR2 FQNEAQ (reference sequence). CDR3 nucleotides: TGTGCCAGCAGCCATACAGGGGAAAGCAACTATGGCTACACCTTC. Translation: CASSHTGESNYGYTF.

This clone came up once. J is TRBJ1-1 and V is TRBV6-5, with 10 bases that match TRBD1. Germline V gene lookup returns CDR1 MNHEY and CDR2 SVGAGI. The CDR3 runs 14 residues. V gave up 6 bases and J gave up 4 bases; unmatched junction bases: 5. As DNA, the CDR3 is TGTGCCAGCAGATCCGGGACAGGGGTCACTGAAGCTTTCTTT. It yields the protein CASRSGTGVTEAFF.

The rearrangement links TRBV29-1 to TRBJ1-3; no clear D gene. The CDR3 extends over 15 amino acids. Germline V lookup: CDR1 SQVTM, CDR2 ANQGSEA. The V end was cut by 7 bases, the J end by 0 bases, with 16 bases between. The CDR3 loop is CSADSDGSSGNTIYF. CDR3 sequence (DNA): TGCAGCGCCGACTCGGACGGTAGCTCTGGAAACACCATATATTTT.

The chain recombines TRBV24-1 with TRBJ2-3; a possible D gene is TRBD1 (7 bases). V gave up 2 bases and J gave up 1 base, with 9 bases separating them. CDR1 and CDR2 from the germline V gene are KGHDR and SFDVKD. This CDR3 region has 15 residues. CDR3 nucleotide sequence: TGTGCCACCAGTGATTCAGGGGGGCGCACAGATACGCAGTATTTT. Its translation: CATSDSGGRTDTQYF.

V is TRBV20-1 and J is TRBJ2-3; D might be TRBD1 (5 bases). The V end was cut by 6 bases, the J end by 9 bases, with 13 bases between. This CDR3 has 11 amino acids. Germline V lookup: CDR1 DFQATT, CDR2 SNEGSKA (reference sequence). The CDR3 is CSAQKWGTQYF. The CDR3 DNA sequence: TGCAGTGCGCAAAAATGGGGCACGCAGTATTTT.

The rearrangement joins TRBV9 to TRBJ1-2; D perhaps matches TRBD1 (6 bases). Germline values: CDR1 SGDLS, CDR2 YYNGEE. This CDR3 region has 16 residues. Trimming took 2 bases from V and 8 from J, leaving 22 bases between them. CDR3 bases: TGTGCCAGCAGCGTCACGCCCCTTGGAGGGGGATACGGCTACACCTTC. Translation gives CASSVTPLGGGYGYTF. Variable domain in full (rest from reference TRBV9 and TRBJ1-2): DSGVTQTPKHLITATGQRVTLRCSPRSGDLSVYWYQQSLDQGLQFLIQYYNGEERAKGNILERFSAQQFPDLHSELNLSSLELGDSALYFCASSVTPLGGGYGYTFGSGTRLTVV.

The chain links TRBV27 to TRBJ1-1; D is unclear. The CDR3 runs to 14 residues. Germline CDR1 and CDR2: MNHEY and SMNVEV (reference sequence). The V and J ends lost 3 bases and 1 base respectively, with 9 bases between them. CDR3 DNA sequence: TGTGCCAGCAGTTTCGGTGAAGCGAACACTGAAGCTTTCTTT. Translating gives CASSFGEANTEAFF.

CDR3 protein: CASSIRPGNTEAFF. The DNA for the CDR3 is TGTGCCAGTAGTATTCGACCGGGGAACACTGAAGCTTTCTTT. This chain connects TRBV19 to TRBJ1-1, with no clear D. Germline V gene lookup returns CDR1 LNHDA and CDR2 SQIVND (reference sequence). CDR3 length: 14 residues. V shed 3 bases and J shed 1 base, with 9 bases lying between them.

The CDR3 coding sequence is TGTGCCAGCAGGGTGGGAGGCAATCAGCCCCAGCATTTT. The encoded protein is CASRVGGNQPQHF. This chain connects TRBV6-5 to TRBJ1-5; no clear D gene. Trimming stripped 6 bases from V and 2 bases from J, with 8 bases between. Germline-derived CDR1 and CDR2 are MNHEY and SVGAGI. This CDR3 has 13 amino acids.

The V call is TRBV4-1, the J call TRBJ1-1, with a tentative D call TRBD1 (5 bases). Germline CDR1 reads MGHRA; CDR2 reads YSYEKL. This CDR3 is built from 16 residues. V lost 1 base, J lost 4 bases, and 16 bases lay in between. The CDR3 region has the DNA TGCGCCAGCAGCCAAGCTTGGGCAGGGATGGGCACTGAAGCTTTCTTT. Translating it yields CASSQAWAGMGTEAFF.

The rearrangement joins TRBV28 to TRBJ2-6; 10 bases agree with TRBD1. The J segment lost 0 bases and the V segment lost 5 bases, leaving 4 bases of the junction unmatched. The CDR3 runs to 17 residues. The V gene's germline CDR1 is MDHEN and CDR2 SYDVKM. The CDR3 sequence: CASSPRQGASGANVLTF. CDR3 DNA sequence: TGTGCCAGCAGTCCCAGACAGGGGGCCTCTGGGGCCAACGTCCTGACTTTC.

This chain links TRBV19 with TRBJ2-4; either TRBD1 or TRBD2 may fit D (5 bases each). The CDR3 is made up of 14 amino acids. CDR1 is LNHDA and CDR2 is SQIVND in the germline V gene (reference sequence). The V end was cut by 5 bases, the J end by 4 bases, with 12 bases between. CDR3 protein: CASSVRDGKNIQYF. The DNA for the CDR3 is TGTGCCAGTAGTGTCCGGGACGGAAAAAACATTCAGTACTTC.

In DNA form, the CDR3 reads TGTGCCAGCAGCCAAGCACCACGAAGCTATGGCTACACCTTC. Residues: CASSQAPRSYGYTF. This chain joins TRBV4-2 and TRBJ1-2; no firm D call. The CDR3 has 14 amino acids. Germline CDR1 reads LGHNA; CDR2 reads YNFKEQ. V gave up 1 base and J gave up 4 bases, with 10 bases separating them.

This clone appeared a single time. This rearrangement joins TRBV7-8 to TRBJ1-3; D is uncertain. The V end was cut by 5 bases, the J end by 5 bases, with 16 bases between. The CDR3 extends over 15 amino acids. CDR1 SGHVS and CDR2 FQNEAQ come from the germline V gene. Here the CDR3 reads CASSADRFPRNTIYF. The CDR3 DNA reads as TGTGCCAGCAGCGCAGATAGATTTCCTAGAAACACCATATATTTT.

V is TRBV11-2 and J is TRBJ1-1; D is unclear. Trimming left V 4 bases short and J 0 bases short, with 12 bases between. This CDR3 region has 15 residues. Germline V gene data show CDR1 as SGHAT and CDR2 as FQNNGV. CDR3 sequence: CASSYPSRLNTEAFF. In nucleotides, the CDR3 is TGTGCCAGCAGCTACCCTAGCAGATTGAACACTGAAGCTTTCTTT.

CDR3 DNA sequence: TGTGCCAGCAGCGAAGAGGGGGTCACCGGGGAGCTGTTTTTT. Translating it yields CASSEEGVTGELFF. The chain uses TRBV7-2 and TRBJ2-2; possible D gene TRBD1, 6 bases. Trimming stripped 5 bases from V and 4 bases from J, with 11 bases between. Germline CDR1 reads SGHTA; CDR2 reads FQGNSA. This CDR3 comprises 14 residues. The variable domain in full, with the rest retrieved from reference TRBV7-2 and TRBJ2-2, is GAGVSQSPSNKVTEKGKDVELRCDPISGHTALYWYRQSLGQGLEFLIYFQGNSAPDKSGLPSDRFSAERTGGSVSTLTIQRTQQEDSAVYLCASSEEGVTGELFFGEGSRLTVL.

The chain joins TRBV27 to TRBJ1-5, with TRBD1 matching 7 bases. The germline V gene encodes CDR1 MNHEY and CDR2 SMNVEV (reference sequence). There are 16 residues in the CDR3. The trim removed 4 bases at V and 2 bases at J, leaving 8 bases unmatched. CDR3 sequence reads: CASSSRGSFGNQPQHF. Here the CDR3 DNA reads TGTGCCAGCAGTTCCAGGGGGAGTTTTGGCAATCAGCCCCAGCATTTT.